The 24 T cell receptor beta chains below come from one sample, sequenced in a study of CD8 T cells in ankylosing spondylitis (TCRdb year 2017). Library creation used 5' RACE. The instrument was an Illumina HiSeq 2500. TCRdb reprocessing: public reads trimmed at Q25 with fastp, clones called with MiXCR, in-frame beta chains kept. Under each unique CDR3 protein, matching rows form one entry showing the most common genes and DNA. The sample data list 670,000 or so distinct CDR3 sequences, and under 20% of these were observed just once. Of the sample, around 19% is held by the ten largest clones. What the work shows at the level of the full study, not this receptor alone: Blood from ankylosing spondylitis patients appeared to be characterized by a TCR beta motif composed of about 8 highly homologous amino acid variants.

Antigen specificity for these receptors is unknown. Sequencing was done on a sample of blood, either unsorted or a sorted T cell fraction (not recorded which). These receptor sequences come from a male donor with ankylosing spondylitis.

This clonotype was recorded a few times. The chain has TRBV14 and TRBJ2-7; no reliable D call. CDR1 and CDR2 (germline): SGHDN, FVKESK. Trimming cost V 0 bases and J 6 bases, with 15 bases left between them. The CDR3 totals 15 residues. The CDR3 DNA reads as TGTGCCAGCAGCCAAGACAATATAGTCGGCTCCGAGCAGTACTTC. It specifies CASSQDNIVGSEQYF.

This clonotype occurred a few times. V gene TRBV29-1 combines with J gene TRBJ2-7; D gene uncertain. The V end was cut by 5 bases, the J end by 2 bases, with 13 bases between. This CDR3 is built from 13 residues. The germline gives CDR1 SQVTM, CDR2 ANQGSEA. CDR3 loop: CSVTDPSTYEQYF. Here the CDR3 DNA reads TGCAGCGTTACCGATCCGTCCACCTACGAGCAGTACTTC.

There are a few counts of this clonotype. The rearrangement uses TRBV12-3 or TRBV12-4 and TRBJ2-1, with 7 bases lining up with TRBD2. CDR3 size: 15 residues. V was clipped by 7 bases and J by 7 bases; unmatched bases: 13. CDR3 protein: CASTGGGLVRNEQFF. In DNA, the CDR3 is TGTGCCAGCACCGGCGGGGGACTGGTCAGAAATGAGCAGTTCTTC.

The rearrangement links TRBV12-3 or TRBV12-4 to TRBJ2-1, with 10 bases identical to TRBD2. Trimming removed 2 bases from V and 5 bases from J; junction bases left unmatched: 6. The CDR3 is made up of 16 amino acids. The CDR3 reads CASSLSLAGENNEQFF. The DNA of the CDR3 is TGTGCCAGCAGTTTAAGCCTAGCGGGAGAAAACAATGAGCAGTTCTTC.

The chain's CDR3 is CASSLGGQSSYNEQFF. The CDR3 nucleotides read TGTGCCAGCAGCCTCGGAGGGCAGAGCTCCTACAATGAGCAGTTCTTC. The chain carries TRBV5-5 and TRBJ2-1; maybe TRBD2 (6 bases). The CDR3 is made up of 16 amino acids. Looked up from germline, CDR1 is SGHKS and CDR2 is YYEKEE (reference sequence). V lost 4 bases, J lost 0 bases, and 14 bases lay in between.

The chain uses TRBV27 and TRBJ2-1, with a tentative D call TRBD2 (6 bases). The CDR3 consists of 14 residues. The germline V and J ends were trimmed by 5 bases and 8 bases, with 16 bases remaining between them. CDR1 is MNHEY, CDR2 SMNVEV, per germline (reference sequence). The CDR3 bases are TGTGCCAGCAGTCCCGGACTAATCTTGGATGAGCAGTTCTTC. Its translation: CASSPGLILDEQFF.

The chain carries TRBV5-1 and TRBJ1-2; no reliable D call. Germline assignment: CDR1 SGHRS and CDR2 YFSETQ. Trimming left V 2 bases short and J 5 bases short, with 10 bases between. The CDR3 contains 13 residues. CDR3: CASSFSPGYGYTF. The CDR3 DNA sequence: TGCGCCAGCAGCTTTTCTCCGGGGTATGGCTACACCTTC.

This clonotype was counted only a few times. The CDR3 nucleotides are TGTGCCAGCGAACTGGGTCCCAGACAGCCTGAAGCTTTCTTT. This gives the protein CASELGPRQPEAFF. The J gene is TRBJ1-1, the V gene TRBV6-1; a weak D match, TRBD1 (5 bases). The CDR3 is 14 amino acids. V lost 8 bases, J lost 6 bases, and 19 bases lay in between. From germline, CDR1 is MNHNS and CDR2 SASEGT.

This clonotype was seen at least ten times. This chain uses TRBV10-3 with TRBJ1-6, with 10 bases matching TRBD1. Germline assignment: CDR1 ENHRY and CDR2 SYGVKD. This CDR3 contains 15 residues. Trimming cost V 10 bases and J 1 base; bases outside gene matches: 4. The CDR3 here is CATRTGGSYNSPLHF. The DNA for the CDR3 is TGTGCCACCCGGACAGGGGGATCCTATAATTCACCCCTCCACTTT.

In its sample, this clonotype was seen a few times. V gene TRBV7-9 combines with J gene TRBJ2-1; no clear D gene. V was cut by 4 bases and J by 7 bases, with 11 bases left in between. There are 13 residues in the CDR3. Germline V gene lookup returns CDR1 SEHNR and CDR2 FQNEAQ (reference sequence). CDR3 residues: CASSSGVKNEQFF. As DNA, the CDR3 is TGTGCCAGCAGCTCTGGGGTCAAAAATGAGCAGTTCTTC.

This clonotype was counted a few times. The chain carries TRBV4-2 and TRBJ2-2; D is ambiguous. Looked up from germline, CDR1 is LGHNA and CDR2 is YNFKEQ. CDR3 size: 16 residues. Trimming removed 0 bases at V and 4 bases at J, with 12 bases between. The CDR3 bases are TGTGCCAGCAGCCAAGATTTGGCCAGACTCACCGGGGAGCTGTTTTTT. Translating it yields CASSQDLARLTGELFF.

CDR3: CASSLVVGGSRNEQFF. The CDR3 DNA reads TGTGCCAGCAGCTTAGTTGTTGGAGGGTCGAGGAATGAGCAGTTCTTC. This chain joins TRBV5-6 and TRBJ2-1; D is perhaps TRBD2 (6 bases). The CDR3 totals 16 residues. V shed 2 bases and J shed 7 bases, with 19 bases lying between them. CDR1 is SGHDT and CDR2 is YYEEEE in the germline V gene.

The table lists this clonotype with a count of one. The CDR3 sequence is CASSLEREGYNEQFF. Written as DNA, the CDR3 is TGTGCCAGCAGTTTAGAGCGGGAGGGGTACAATGAGCAGTTCTTC. This chain links TRBV27 with TRBJ2-1; 10 positions agree with TRBD2. CDR1 and CDR2 (germline): MNHEY, SMNVEV (reference sequence). V lost 2 bases and J lost 4; bases outside the gene matches: 2. The CDR3 totals 15 residues.

The chain joins TRBV29-1 to TRBJ2-5; possible D gene TRBD2, 7 bases. CDR1 is SQVTM and CDR2 is ANQGSEA in the germline V gene. The CDR3 has 14 amino acids. Trimming cost V 5 bases and J 2 bases, with 15 bases left between them. The DNA for the CDR3 is TGCAGCGTTTCCCGGGGGGCAGTACAAGAGACCCAGTACTTC. The encoded protein is CSVSRGAVQETQYF.

The sample holds a few counts of this clonotype. This chain connects TRBV5-1 to TRBJ1-1; tentative D call: TRBD1 (5 bases). Germline V gene data show CDR1 as SGHRS and CDR2 as YFSETQ. Trimming removed 5 bases at V and 4 bases at J, with 15 bases between. The CDR3 covers 14 residues. The CDR3 DNA sequence: TGCGCCAGCAGGCCCAGCGGGGGAGGCACTGAAGCTTTCTTT. This codes for CASRPSGGGTEAFF.

The V call is TRBV5-8, the J call TRBJ2-5, with D maybe TRBD1 (5 bases). Trimming took 6 bases from V and 7 from J, leaving 10 bases between them. The CDR3 has 11 amino acids. Looked up from germline, CDR1 is SGHTS and CDR2 is YDEGEE. CDR3 nucleotides: TGTGCCAGCACCCTAACAGGGACCCAGTACTTC. Protein product: CASTLTGTQYF.

In this sample, this clonotype turned up many times. The J gene is TRBJ1-1, the V gene TRBV5-1; D unresolved. The germline V gene has CDR1 SGHRS and CDR2 YFSETQ. V lost 3 bases and J 1 base, leaving 10 bases between the germline ends. CDR3 size: 14 residues. CDR3 DNA sequence: TGCGCCAGCAGCTCCTTAGGGCCGAACACTGAAGCTTTCTTT. This encodes CASSSLGPNTEAFF. Combining the CDR3 with reference TRBV5-1 and TRBJ1-1 gives the whole variable domain KAGVTQTPRYLIKTRGQQVTLSCSPISGHRSVSWYQQTPGQGLQFLFEYFSETQRNKGNFPGRFSGRQFSNSRSEMNVSTLELGDSALYLCASSSLGPNTEAFFGQGTRLTVV.

This clonotype was detected only a few times. The V gene is TRBV7-2, the J gene TRBJ2-4; D perhaps matches TRBD2 (5 bases). V lost 1 base, J lost 6 bases, and 13 bases lay in between. The CDR3 length is 15 residues. CDR1 is SGHTA, CDR2 FQGNSA, per germline. The CDR3 reads CASSLDGKKGNIQYF. As DNA, the CDR3 is TGTGCCAGCAGCTTAGACGGGAAAAAGGGAAACATTCAGTACTTC.

The chain has TRBV19 and TRBJ2-4; D gene uncertain. The CDR3 length is 13 residues. V gave up 2 bases and J gave up 4 bases, with 6 bases separating them. Germline V lookup: CDR1 LNHDA, CDR2 SQIVND (reference sequence). The CDR3: CASSITGKNIQYF. CDR3 DNA: TGTGCCAGTAGTATAACCGGGAAAAACATTCAGTACTTC.

The table lists this clonotype with a few counts. The chain joins TRBV20-1 to TRBJ2-7; 12 bases fit TRBD2. CDR3 length: 17 residues. The germline V gene has CDR1 DFQATT and CDR2 SNEGSKA (reference sequence). Trimming removed 3 bases from V and 3 bases from J; junction bases left unmatched: 12. CDR3 in amino acids: CSASPTAGTSGHYEQYF. The CDR3 nucleotides read TGCAGTGCTAGCCCGACAGCCGGGACTAGCGGGCACTACGAGCAGTACTTC.

This clonotype was seen a handful of times. The chain links TRBV27 to TRBJ2-7, with 9 bases matching TRBD1. The CDR3 has 15 amino acids. In germline, CDR1 is MNHEY, CDR2 SMNVEV (reference sequence). Trimming removed 5 bases from V and 4 bases from J; junction bases left unmatched: 9. CDR3 residues: CASSPRGQGWYEQYF. CDR3 nucleotides: TGTGCCAGCAGTCCTAGAGGACAGGGGTGGTACGAGCAGTACTTC.

This chain uses TRBV5-1 with TRBJ2-7; 11 bases map to TRBD1. Germline V lookup: CDR1 SGHRS, CDR2 YFSETQ. Trimming cost V 4 bases and J 5 bases; bases outside gene matches: 11. This CDR3 has 16 amino acids. The CDR3 sequence is CASSPLRTGGYHEQYF. CDR3 sequence (DNA): TGCGCCAGCAGCCCCCTGAGGACAGGGGGCTACCACGAGCAGTACTTC.

The genes are TRBV12-3 or TRBV12-4 and TRBJ1-2; no reliable D call. The CDR3 length is 13 residues. Trimming took off 10 bases at V and 8 bases at J, with 20 bases between the two ends. The CDR3 spells CATLLGGREGYTF. CDR3 nucleotides: TGTGCCACCCTCTTGGGTGGGAGGGAGGGCTACACCTTC.

This clonotype was seen a single time. The V gene is TRBV5-1, the J gene TRBJ2-1; a weak D match, TRBD2 (5 bases). Trimming left V 0 bases short and J 6 bases short, with 13 bases between. Germline V gives CDR1 SGHRS, CDR2 YFSETQ. The CDR3 totals 15 residues. The CDR3 DNA is TGCGCCAGCAGCTTGGCCGACGGGGTGGGCAATGAGCAGTTCTTC. Translated: CASSLADGVGNEQFF.